This T cell receptor beta chain was profiled in a study of T cell clones after liver transplantation. The wider study: In this trial, immunosuppression withdrawal was attempted within 2 years of liver transplant. Samples came pre-transplant, pre-randomization before withdrawal, and post-randomization after withdrawal ended.

Profiling relied on immunoSEQ multiplex PCR, and the TCRdb table lists in-frame clones only, not all of them. The table includes tens of thousands of clones, around 70% detected once. Germline V CDR1 and CDR2: MDHEN, SYDVKM. There are 13 residues in the CDR3. The germline V and J ends were trimmed by 4 bases and 2 bases, with 8 bases remaining between them. The TCR sequence derives from a human patient who received a liver transplant. The graft donor may have contributed some T cells. J is TRBJ1-1 and V is TRBV28; no reliable D call. The sample here was CD4+ T cells from blood, taken at the 22-month timepoint. CDR3 amino acids: CASSWTANTEAFF. Here the CDR3 DNA reads TGTGCCAGCAGTTGGACGGCTAACACTGAAGCTTTCTTT. Looking up the rest from reference TRBV28 and TRBJ1-1 gives the full variable domain: DVKVTQSSRYLVKRTGEKVFLECVQDMDHENMFWYRQDPGLGLRLIYFSYDVKMKEKGDIPEGYSVSREKKERFSLILESASTNQTSMYLCASSWTANTEAFFGQGTRLTVV.